A selection of T cell receptor beta chains follows, all from one sample in a study of post-analysis software for immune sequencing data. TCRdb independently ran MiXCR on the PCR reads; one entry per CDR3 protein. The table includes a few hundred thousand distinct CDR3 sequences, under 40% detected once. Sequenced material: blood. The receptors were gathered from a girl aged 2-17 years with multiple sclerosis. Both conserved end residues are part of each CDR3. A D gene is named only where the DNA matches it firmly. Rows may omit the clone size; those that give it use once, few, many or a size class.

clone_size: -
j_call: TRBJ2-7
d_call: TRBD1
v_call: TRBV7-2
cdr3_aa: CASSPRGQVSPYERYF
cdr3_nt: TGTGCCAGCAGCCCACGGGGACAGGTTAGCCCCTACGAGCGGTACTTC

clone_size: few
j_call: TRBJ2-7
d_call: -
v_call: TRBV7-9
cdr3_aa: CASSPPVGLGGDAYEQYF
cdr3_nt: TGTGCCAGCAGCCCCCCAGTTGGTTTGGGGGGAGATGCCTACGAGCAGTACTTC

clone_size: few
j_call: TRBJ2-7
d_call: -
v_call: TRBV14
cdr3_aa: CASSQVRGTSEQYF
cdr3_nt: TGTGCCAGCAGCCAAGTTAGGGGCACCAGCGAGCAGTACTTC

clone_size: few
j_call: TRBJ1-4
d_call: -
v_call: TRBV6-5
cdr3_aa: CASTYPPGRNNEKLFF
cdr3_nt: TGTGCCAGCACCTATCCCCCAGGCAGGAATAATGAAAAACTGTTTTTT

clone_size: many
j_call: TRBJ2-7
d_call: TRBD2
v_call: TRBV5-1
cdr3_aa: CASSLAGGSTYEQYF
cdr3_nt: TGTGCCAGCAGCTTAGCGGGGGGCTCTACCTACGAGCAGTACTTC

clone_size: -
j_call: TRBJ2-7
d_call: TRBD1
v_call: TRBV12-3/TRBV12-4
cdr3_aa: CASSPGGGQGGSEQYF
cdr3_nt: TGTGCCAGCAGCCCGGGCGGCGGACAGGGAGGTAGCGAGCAGTACTTC

clone_size: -
j_call: TRBJ1-2
d_call: -
v_call: TRBV7-9
cdr3_aa: CASSPGLGDYGYTF
cdr3_nt: TGTGCCAGCAGCCCCGGGCTCGGGGACTATGGCTACACCTTC

clone_size: -
j_call: TRBJ2-3
d_call: TRBD2
v_call: TRBV7-2
cdr3_aa: CASSFRLAGARTDTQYF
cdr3_nt: TGTGCCAGCAGCTTTCGACTAGCGGGGGCCCGCACAGATACGCAGTATTTT

clone_size: few
j_call: TRBJ1-2
d_call: TRBD1
v_call: TRBV20-1
cdr3_aa: CSATTGADNYGYTF
cdr3_nt: TGCAGTGCCACGACAGGGGCCGATAACTATGGCTACACCTTC

clone_size: -
j_call: TRBJ1-5
d_call: -
v_call: TRBV6-1
cdr3_aa: CASRAGQPQHF
cdr3_nt: TGTGCCAGCAGGGCGGGACAGCCCCAGCATTTT

clone_size: -
j_call: TRBJ2-5
d_call: TRBD2
v_call: TRBV5-6
cdr3_aa: CASSLGALAGGQETQYF
cdr3_nt: TGTGCCAGCAGCTTGGGTGCACTAGCGGGGGGCCAAGAGACCCAGTACTTC

clone_size: -
j_call: TRBJ2-3
d_call: TRBD1
v_call: TRBV7-9
cdr3_aa: CASSLDPGQGTDTQYF
cdr3_nt: TGTGCCAGCAGCTTAGACCCGGGACAGGGCACAGATACGCAGTATTTT

clone_size: many
j_call: TRBJ2-5
d_call: TRBD2
v_call: TRBV20-1
cdr3_aa: CSASSGGIKTQYF
cdr3_nt: TGCAGTGCTAGTAGCGGGGGGATAAAGACCCAGTACTTC

clone_size: few
j_call: TRBJ1-1
d_call: TRBD1
v_call: TRBV2
cdr3_aa: CASLTGANMNTEAFF
cdr3_nt: TGTGCCAGCCTAACAGGGGCGAACATGAACACTGAAGCTTTCTTT

clone_size: once
j_call: TRBJ1-1
d_call: TRBD1
v_call: TRBV28
cdr3_aa: CASSLDRTGGSRTEAFF
cdr3_nt: TGTGCCAGCAGTTTAGACCGGACAGGGGGCTCCAGGACTGAAGCTTTCTTT

clone_size: -
j_call: TRBJ2-1
d_call: TRBD1
v_call: TRBV25-1
cdr3_aa: CASSAGTGWGNEQFF
cdr3_nt: TGTGCCAGTAGTGCCGGGACAGGGTGGGGCAATGAGCAGTTCTTC

clone_size: few
j_call: TRBJ1-1
d_call: TRBD1
v_call: TRBV7-9
cdr3_aa: CASSSEQGVMNTEAFF
cdr3_nt: TGTGCCAGCAGCTCAGAGCAGGGGGTAATGAACACTGAAGCTTTCTTT

clone_size: -
j_call: TRBJ2-7
d_call: -
v_call: TRBV5-5
cdr3_aa: CASSLVPDRSYEQYF
cdr3_nt: TGTGCCAGCAGCTTGGTTCCCGACAGATCCTACGAGCAGTACTTC

clone_size: -
j_call: TRBJ2-7
d_call: TRBD2
v_call: TRBV11-2
cdr3_aa: CASSPRLAGALLTYNEQYF
cdr3_nt: TGTGCCAGCAGCCCCCGACTAGCGGGGGCCCTCCTCACCTACAATGAGCAGTACTTC

clone_size: -
j_call: TRBJ2-5
d_call: TRBD2
v_call: TRBV12-5
cdr3_aa: CASGSSLAAYNEQYF
cdr3_nt: TGTGCTAGTGGTTCGTCCCTAGCGGCATACAATGAGCAGTACTTC

clone_size: once
j_call: TRBJ2-7
d_call: TRBD1
v_call: TRBV7-9
cdr3_aa: CASSDRQGAYEQYF
cdr3_nt: TGTGCCAGCAGCGATCGACAGGGGGCTTACGAGCAGTACTTC

clone_size: -
j_call: TRBJ2-7
d_call: TRBD1
v_call: TRBV5-5
cdr3_aa: CASSWTGDYEQYF
cdr3_nt: TGTGCCAGCAGTTGGACAGGGGACTACGAGCAGTACTTC

clone_size: few
j_call: TRBJ1-1
d_call: -
v_call: TRBV5-1
cdr3_aa: CASSDTTAAEAFF
cdr3_nt: TGCGCCAGTAGCGATACGACAGCTGCTGAAGCTTTCTTT

clone_size: -
j_call: TRBJ1-1
d_call: -
v_call: TRBV10-2
cdr3_aa: CASKRALNTEAFF
cdr3_nt: TGCGCCAGCAAAAGGGCACTGAACACTGAAGCTTTCTTT

clone_size: -
j_call: TRBJ2-7
d_call: -
v_call: TRBV7-8
cdr3_aa: CASTINFVGTPTTYEQYF
cdr3_nt: TGTGCCAGCACCATCAACTTCGTGGGGACACCGACCACCTACGAGCAGTACTTC

clone_size: few
j_call: TRBJ1-6
d_call: -
v_call: TRBV5-5
cdr3_aa: CASTTDRQNSPLHF
cdr3_nt: TGTGCCAGCACCACCGACAGGCAAAATTCACCCCTCCACTTT

clone_size: -
j_call: TRBJ1-1
d_call: -
v_call: TRBV5-1
cdr3_aa: CASSLYTQPNTEAFF
cdr3_nt: TGCGCCAGCAGCTTGTACACCCAACCGAACACTGAAGCTTTCTTT

clone_size: -
j_call: TRBJ1-2
d_call: TRBD1
v_call: TRBV7-8
cdr3_aa: CASGEGQGYGYTF
cdr3_nt: TGTGCCAGCGGGGAAGGACAGGGGTATGGCTACACCTTC

clone_size: large
j_call: TRBJ2-7
d_call: -
v_call: TRBV29-1
cdr3_aa: CSVVGGDRSSYEQYF
cdr3_nt: TGCAGCGTTGTGGGGGGTGACAGAAGCTCCTACGAGCAGTACTTC

clone_size: -
j_call: TRBJ1-4
d_call: TRBD1
v_call: TRBV12-3/TRBV12-4
cdr3_aa: CASRVTGFEEKLFF
cdr3_nt: TGTGCCAGCAGGGTGACAGGGTTCGAAGAAAAACTGTTTTTT

clone_size: -
j_call: TRBJ2-1
d_call: -
v_call: TRBV3-1
cdr3_aa: CACSQSRGNEQFF
cdr3_nt: TGTGCCTGCAGCCAAAGTCGAGGAAATGAGCAGTTCTTC